This T cell receptor beta chain is drawn from a study of cytomegalovirus exposure and HLA in healthy donors. Findings and limits, study-wide: Follow-up analysis seemed to connect common viral pathogens with several of the most significant clusters identified.

The germline gives CDR1 MNHNS, CDR2 SASEGT. J was trimmed by 5 bases and V by 2 bases; bases with no gene match: 3. This CDR3 spans 14 amino acids. The PCR made use of 60 Vbeta and 13 Jbeta primers. TCRdb's table, derived via immunoSEQ multiplex PCR, lists solely in-frame clones and lacks some. The data contain about 57,000 clones, around 82% of them seen just once; the ten biggest clones take up less than 7%. With respect to this clone: Its cognate antigen is unknown.

The sample taken for sequencing was PBMCs. The receptor's source is a male donor in good health and CMV-seronegative. The J gene is TRBJ1-2, the V gene TRBV6-1, with TRBD1 matching 9 bases. In DNA form, the CDR3 reads TGTGCCAGCAGTGAAAACAGGGGGCGGTATGGCTACACCTTC. Protein product: CASSENRGRYGYTF.